This TCR beta chain emerged from a study of T cells in Graves' hyperthyroidism and ophthalmopathy. General study points: Onset of ophthalmopathy came a median roughly 6 months after the model predicted it. Clonotypes that were expanded in thyroid above 0.001 mostly appeared in blood too.

Notes on this clonotype: The antigen remains undetermined.

Authors of the study amplified TCR beta CDR3 regions from RNA transcripts. Primed by the HTBI set, a first-round RT-PCR was run on the TCR CDR3. In TCRdb, the multiplex PCR reads were re-called with MiXCR into one record per CDR3 protein. The sample contains around 540,000 distinct CDR3 sequences, just over 45% of which appear only once. Germline CDR1 reads MGHDK; CDR2 reads SYGVNS. CDR3 size: 13 residues. With 5 bases removed from V and 3 bases from J, the gap between germline ends came to 10 bases. The study left out patients who had uncontrolled infection, other autoimmune disease, pregnancy or lactation. Orbital computed tomography and thyroid ultrasound, together with serum TRAb and thyroxine and clinical symptoms, were used for diagnoses.

The TCR originated in a woman younger than 35 with Graves' hyperthyroidism. The genes are TRBV25-1 and TRBJ1-2, with D uncertain. Source material: peripheral blood or thyroid tissue (not recorded which). CDR3 loop: CASSTSGYYGYTF. The CDR3, as DNA: TGTGCCAGCAGTACCTCAGGTTACTATGGCTACACCTTC.